The 15 T cell receptor beta chains below were found in one sample sequenced in a study of post-analysis software for immune sequencing data (dated by TCRdb to the mid-2010s). Findings and caveats that apply to the study as a whole: Patients showed significantly higher frequencies than controls for several TRBV segments, among them TRBV5-6, TRBV5-1 and TRBV20-1.

No antigen has been assigned to these receptors. Library creation used PCR. TCRdb names Illumina HiSeq 2500 as the instrument used. To reduce PCR and sequencing biases, unique molecular identifiers were incorporated into the TCR beta cDNA libraries. TCRdb trimmed the raw reads at Q25, called clones with MiXCR and kept productive beta chains. Each CDR3 protein appears once, grouped with its most common genes and DNA. Recorded for this sample are 750,000 to 950,000 distinct CDR3 sequences; about half of them occurred a single time. The ten largest clones add up to 4% to 5% of the sample. The sequencing sample was made of blood. The receptors shown here come from a girl between 10 and 17 years old with multiple sclerosis.

This chain connects TRBV16 to TRBJ1-2; 9 positions match TRBD1. Germline CDR1 and CDR2: KGHSY and FQNENV. CDR3 length: 15 residues. V lost 0 bases to trimming and J lost 4 bases; unmatched junction nucleotides: 3. CDR3 nucleotide sequence: TGTGCCAGCAGCCAATCGGGACAGGGCGTCTATGGCTACACCTTC. It is translated as CASSQSGQGVYGYTF. Full variable domain (outside the CDR3, taken from reference TRBV16 and TRBJ1-2): GEEVAQTPKHLVRGEGQKAKLYCAPIKGHSYVFWYQQVLKNEFKFLISFQNENVFDETGMPKERFSAKCLPNSPCSLEIQATKLEDSAVYFCASSQSGQGVYGYTFGSGTRLTVV.

The rearrangement joins TRBV6-5 to TRBJ2-7; 12 bases line up with TRBD2. Germline assignment: CDR1 MNHEY and CDR2 SVGAGI. After removal of 7 bases from V and 7 bases from J, the junction contained 5 bases not matched to a gene. The CDR3 has 13 residues. The CDR3 region has the DNA TGTGCCAGCAACCGACTAGCGGGAGATGAGCAGTACTTC. This encodes CASNRLAGDEQYF.

This sequence joins TRBV24-1 and TRBJ2-1, with D hard to call. Germline values: CDR1 KGHDR, CDR2 SFDVKD. CDR3 length: 13 residues. V was shortened by 3 bases and J by 3 bases, with 5 bases between the two germline ends. This CDR3 reads CATSDRLYNEQFF. The CDR3 DNA follows: TGTGCCACCAGTGATAGGCTCTACAATGAGCAGTTCTTC.

V is TRBV20-1 and J is TRBJ2-5; D possibly uses TRBD1 or TRBD2 (5 bases each). The germline gives CDR1 DFQATT, CDR2 SNEGSKA (reference sequence). The V gene lost 5 bases and the J gene lost 5 bases, with 15 bases spanning the gap. This CDR3 has 13 amino acids. The CDR3 DNA sequence: TGCAGTGCTCAGGGACCCTCCTGGGAGACCCAGTACTTC. This translates into CSAQGPSWETQYF.

In this sample, this clonotype turned up a few times. The chain couples TRBV29-1 to TRBJ2-3; the match to TRBD2 covers 14 bases. The CDR3 is 14 residues long. The V gene's germline CDR1 is SQVTM and CDR2 ANQGSEA. V lost 3 bases and J lost 6; bases outside the gene matches: 2. The CDR3 bases are TGCAGCGTTGAGACTAGCGGGAGGGCGGATACGCAGTATTTT. Its protein product is CSVETSGRADTQYF.

This clonotype has more than one count but fewer than ten. The J gene is TRBJ1-6, the V gene TRBV6-5; weak D call: TRBD1 (5 bases). CDR1 and CDR2 from the germline V gene are MNHEY and SVGAGI. Trimming stripped 8 bases from V and 10 bases from J, with 18 bases between. This CDR3 is 14 amino acids long. Written as DNA, the CDR3 is TGTGCCAGCGGGGAGAACCAGGGAAGGTCACCCCTCCACTTT. The encoded protein is CASGENQGRSPLHF.

This clonotype was seen a few times. Since a much larger clone is just one base distant, this may be a read error. V usage is TRBV2 and J usage is TRBJ1-4; TRBD1 matches at 7 bases. Germline V lookup: CDR1 SNHLY, CDR2 FYNNEI. The CDR3 has 16 amino acids. The DNA of the CDR3 is TGTGCCAGCAGTAAAGCAGCCAGGGGGGCTAATGAAAAACTGTTTTTT. As protein: CASSKAARGANEKLFF. Drawing the rest from reference TRBV2 and TRBJ1-4, the complete variable domain is EPEVTQTPSHQVTQMGQEVILRCVPISNHLYFYWYRQILGQKVEFLVSFYNNEISEKSEIFDDQFSVERPDGSNFTLKIRSTKLEDSAMYFCASSKAARGANEKLFFGSGTQLSVL.

The chain uses TRBV6-6 and TRBJ2-7, with 7 bases fitting TRBD1. V shed 5 bases, J shed 3 bases, and the junction held 10 bases outside the gene matches. The CDR3 runs 15 residues. CDR1 and CDR2 from the germline V gene are MNHNY and SVGAGI (reference sequence). Here the CDR3 DNA reads TGTGCCAGCAGTGACACCAGGGGGATAAACTACGAGCAGTACTTC. Its translation is CASSDTRGINYEQYF.

The chain recombines TRBV12-3 or TRBV12-4 with TRBJ2-5; 14 positions match TRBD2. V trimming: 8 bases; J trimming: 4 bases; junction bases outside the gene matches: 0. The CDR3 is 13 residues long. The CDR3: CASGTSGRETQYF. CDR3 nucleotides: TGTGCCAGCGGGACTAGCGGGAGAGAGACCCAGTACTTC.

This clonotype was counted between two and nine times. The chain recombines TRBV5-1 with TRBJ2-3; 11 positions match TRBD2. The ends lost 2 bases at V and 0 bases at J; junction bases unmatched: 5. The CDR3 covers 17 residues. Per the germline V gene, CDR1 is SGHRS and CDR2 is YFSETQ. Written as DNA, the CDR3 is TGCGCCAGCAGCTTCCTAGCGGGAGGACCTAGCACAGATACGCAGTATTTT. As protein: CASSFLAGGPSTDTQYF. Looking up the rest from reference TRBV5-1 and TRBJ2-3 gives the full variable domain: KAGVTQTPRYLIKTRGQQVTLSCSPISGHRSVSWYQQTPGQGLQFLFEYFSETQRNKGNFPGRFSGRQFSNSRSEMNVSTLELGDSALYLCASSFLAGGPSTDTQYFGPGTRLTVL.

The chain has TRBV4-1 and TRBJ2-1; 10 bases line up with TRBD2. After removal of 0 bases from V and 3 bases from J, the junction contained 2 bases not matched to a gene. Germline V gene lookup returns CDR1 MGHRA and CDR2 YSYEKL. This CDR3 region has 16 residues. For the CDR3, the DNA is TGCGCCAGCAGCCAAGATAGCGGGAGGCTCTACAATGAGCAGTTCTTC. Protein: CASSQDSGRLYNEQFF.

Note on this clonotype: The junction departs from germline at one end; a sequencing error may be responsible. The chain combines TRBV5-1 with TRBJ1-2; D might be TRBD1 (6 bases). The CDR3 runs to 10 residues. The V gene's germline CDR1 is SGHRS and CDR2 YFSETQ. The CDR3 loop is CASRGYGYTF. In DNA form, the CDR3 reads TGTGCCAGCAGGGGATATGGCTACACCTTC.

This rearrangement joins TRBV7-3 to TRBJ1-5; weak D call: TRBD1 (5 bases). This CDR3 has 16 residues. CDR1 is SGHTA, CDR2 FQGTGA, per germline. Trimming cost V 4 bases and J 9 bases, with 22 bases left between them. The CDR3 nucleotides read TGTGCCAGCAGCTCCTTGTCCTCGGGCCCCGGGGGGCCCCAGCATTTT. The encoded protein is CASSSLSSGPGGPQHF.

The rearrangement uses TRBV5-1 and TRBJ2-5, with TRBD2 as a possible D gene (6 bases). Between the trimmed V and J ends, which lost 4 bases and 1 base, there was a span of 14 bases. This CDR3 region has 15 residues. In germline, CDR1 is SGHRS, CDR2 YFSETQ. CDR3 protein: CASSPTGGIQETQYF. DNA for the CDR3: TGCGCCAGCAGCCCCACCGGGGGTATCCAAGAGACCCAGTACTTC.

This chain uses TRBV7-9 with TRBJ2-7; the match to TRBD1 covers 7 bases. CDR1 is SEHNR and CDR2 is FQNEAQ in the germline V gene (reference sequence). The V segment lost 6 bases and the J segment 3 bases; nucleotides outside the gene matches: 8. The length of the CDR3 is 14 residues. Here the CDR3 DNA reads TGTGCCAGCAGACCACCGGGACAGTTCTACGAGCAGTACTTC. This codes for CASRPPGQFYEQYF.